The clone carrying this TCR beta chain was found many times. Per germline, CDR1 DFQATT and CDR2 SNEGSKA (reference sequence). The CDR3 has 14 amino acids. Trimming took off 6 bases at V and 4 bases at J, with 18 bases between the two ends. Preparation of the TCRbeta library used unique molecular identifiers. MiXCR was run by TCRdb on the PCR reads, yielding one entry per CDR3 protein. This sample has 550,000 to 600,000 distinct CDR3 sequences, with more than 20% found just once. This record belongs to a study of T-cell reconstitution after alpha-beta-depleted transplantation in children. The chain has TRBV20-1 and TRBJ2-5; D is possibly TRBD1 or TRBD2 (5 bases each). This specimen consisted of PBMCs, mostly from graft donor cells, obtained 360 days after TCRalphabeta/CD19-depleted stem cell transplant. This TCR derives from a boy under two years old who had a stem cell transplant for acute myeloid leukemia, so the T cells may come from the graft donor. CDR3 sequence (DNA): TGCAGTGCGTCTCCGGGACGAGCGAGAGAGACCCAGTACTTC. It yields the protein CSASPGRARETQYF.